This is a list of T cell receptor beta chains from one sample in a study of blood T cells in healthy people across ages. From the 5' RACE reads, TCRdb called clonotypes with MiXCR, one entry per CDR3 protein. The sample shows 550,000 to 650,000 distinct CDR3 sequences, approximately 30% of them seen only once. The specimen sequenced was blood. Receptor source: a woman aged 80 or older in good health. Both conserved end residues are part of each CDR3. The order of the fields is CDR3 protein, CDR3 DNA, CDR3 length, D gene, clone size, J gene, V gene. D genes are given only for firm matches. Not all rows give a size; the values are once, few, many and, for expanded clones, a class.

CASSLPGGRQETQYF,TGTGCCAGCAGTCTACCAGGGGGTCGCCAAGAGACCCAGTACTTC,15,TRBD1,many,TRBJ2-5,TRBV28
CASSLYPGPTNEAQYF,TGTGCCAGCAGCTTATACCCGGGACCTACCAACGAGGCGCAGTATTTT,16,.,many,TRBJ2-3,TRBV7-8
CASSLGLQFTDTQYF,TGTGCCAGCAGTTTGGGTCTTCAATTCACAGATACGCAGTATTTT,15,.,many,TRBJ2-3,TRBV6-1
CASSLAASGPQGNEQFF,TGCGCCAGCAGCTTGGCGGCTAGCGGGCCCCAGGGCAATGAGCAGTTCTTC,17,TRBD2,.,TRBJ2-1,TRBV5-1
CSARGRDERGETQYF,TGCAGTGCTAGAGGTCGGGACGAACGAGGCGAGACCCAGTACTTC,15,.,many,TRBJ2-5,TRBV20-1
CASRSQGAGGSPLHF,TGTGCCAGCAGGAGCCAGGGGGCTGGGGGTTCACCCCTCCACTTT,15,TRBD1,once,TRBJ1-6,TRBV12-3/TRBV12-4
CSAEGGLGTGELFF,TGCAGTGCAGAAGGGGGGCTCGGCACCGGGGAGCTGTTTTTT,14,.,.,TRBJ2-2,TRBV20-1
CASSYSSGTGGAGNQPQHF,TGTGCCAGCAGTTACTCGAGCGGGACAGGGGGCGCAGGCAATCAGCCCCAGCATTTT,19,TRBD1,few,TRBJ1-5,TRBV6-2/TRBV6-3
CASSLEGGAGYEQYF,TGTGCCAGCAGCTTAGAAGGGGGTGCGGGCTACGAGCAGTACTTC,15,.,many,TRBJ2-7,TRBV7-8
CASSPYGGSYEQYF,TGTGCCAGCAGCCCGTACGGGGGCTCCTACGAGCAGTACTTC,14,.,many,TRBJ2-7,TRBV7-8
CASSPVQDTQYF,TGTGCCAGCTCACCAGTGCAAGATACGCAGTATTTT,12,.,many,TRBJ2-3,TRBV18
CASSASNYGYTF,TGTGCCAGCAGTGCCTCAAACTATGGCTACACCTTC,12,.,many,TRBJ1-2,TRBV25-1
CASSRAGQWNTEAFF,TGTGCCAGCAGTAGAGCGGGACAGTGGAACACTGAAGCTTTCTTT,15,TRBD1,.,TRBJ1-1,TRBV6-2/TRBV6-3
CASSFVGGPQETQYF,TGCGCCAGCAGCTTTGTGGGAGGACCCCAAGAGACCCAGTACTTC,15,.,.,TRBJ2-5,TRBV5-1
CSARPGLAGGDSYNEQFF,TGCAGTGCTAGACCGGGACTAGCGGGGGGTGACTCCTACAATGAGCAGTTCTTC,18,TRBD2,many,TRBJ2-1,TRBV20-1
CSVGLAGGHNDEQFF,TGCAGCGTTGGACTAGCGGGAGGCCATAATGATGAGCAGTTCTTC,15,TRBD2,once,TRBJ2-1,TRBV29-1
CASRAREYGEGRNEQFF,TGTGCCAGCAGAGCAAGGGAGTACGGGGAGGGTAGAAATGAGCAGTTCTTC,17,TRBD2,many,TRBJ2-1,TRBV6-5
CASNQLGGLGQNIQYF,TGTGCCAGCAACCAATTGGGGGGTTTGGGGCAAAACATTCAGTACTTC,16,.,many,TRBJ2-4,TRBV6-1
CASTLRWISGGLRYSTDTQYF,TGTGCCAGCACCCTTAGGTGGATTAGCGGGGGGTTAAGATATAGCACAGATACGCAGTATTTT,21,TRBD2,many,TRBJ2-3,TRBV27
CASSEGQGNTEAFF,TGTGCCAGCAGTGAAGGACAGGGGAACACTGAAGCTTTCTTT,14,TRBD1,few,TRBJ1-1,TRBV6-1
CASSRQGLAGGEQFF,TGTGCCAGCAGCCGTCAGGGCCTAGCGGGGGGTGAGCAGTTCTTC,15,TRBD2,many,TRBJ2-1,TRBV11-2
CASSPHRKSWANVLTF,TGTGCCAGCAGTCCGCACAGGAAGAGCTGGGCCAACGTCCTGACTTTC,16,.,.,TRBJ2-6,TRBV27
CASSQDRYSPLHF,TGTGCCAGCAGCCAAGATCGGTATTCACCCCTCCACTTT,13,.,.,TRBJ1-6,TRBV14
CASSLGSRPGAEETQYF,TGTGCCAGCAGCTTGGGAAGCCGACCAGGGGCCGAAGAGACCCAGTACTTC,17,.,many,TRBJ2-5,TRBV7-9
CASRNGGATGNEQFF,TGTGCCAGCAGAAACGGTGGGGCCACGGGAAATGAGCAGTTCTTC,15,.,many,TRBJ2-1,TRBV27
CSASRSNEKLFF,TGCAGTGCTAGCAGGAGTAATGAAAAACTGTTTTTT,12,.,many,TRBJ1-4,TRBV20-1
CASSSLTGTDQPQHF,TGTGCCAGCAGCTCCTTGACGGGGACGGATCAGCCCCAGCATTTT,15,.,few,TRBJ1-5,TRBV7-8
CSAPGTATDTQYF,TGCAGTGCCCCCGGGACAGCCACAGATACGCAGTATTTT,13,TRBD1,few,TRBJ2-3,TRBV20-1
CASSSTAGGSTDTQYF,TGTGCCAGCAGTTCTACAGCGGGGGGGAGCACAGATACGCAGTATTTT,16,TRBD2,many,TRBJ2-3,TRBV7-3
CATSSRASGEGEQYF,TGTGCCACCTCCTCAAGGGCTAGCGGGGAGGGTGAGCAGTACTTC,15,TRBD2,.,TRBJ2-7,TRBV2
CATATGFNEQFF,TGTGCCACCGCGACAGGGTTCAATGAGCAGTTCTTC,12,TRBD1,.,TRBJ2-1,TRBV19
CASSGAGGESLTNEKLFF,TGTGCCAGCAGTGGGGCAGGGGGCGAGAGCCTAACTAATGAAAAACTGTTTTTT,18,TRBD1,few,TRBJ1-4,TRBV6-1
CASSYMRGGTDTQYF,TGTGCCAGCAGTTACATGAGGGGAGGGACCGATACGCAGTATTTT,15,TRBD2,many,TRBJ2-3,TRBV6-6
CSATRGSSTEAFF,TGCAGTGCAACCAGGGGAAGTAGTACTGAAGCTTTCTTT,13,.,.,TRBJ1-1,TRBV20-1
CASRGQGSYNSPLHF,TGCGCCAGCAGAGGACAGGGGTCCTATAATTCACCCCTCCACTTT,15,TRBD1,few,TRBJ1-6,TRBV5-1
CSARAGQGGGNQPQHF,TGCAGTGCTAGAGCTGGACAGGGTGGGGGCAATCAGCCCCAGCATTTT,16,TRBD1,many,TRBJ1-5,TRBV20-1
CAGSSLAGVIYNEQFF,TGTGCCGGCAGCTCATTAGCGGGGGTCATCTACAATGAGCAGTTCTTC,16,TRBD2,.,TRBJ2-1,TRBV5-6
CSARDPRGRNEQFF,TGCAGTGCTAGAGATCCCAGGGGGCGTAATGAGCAGTTCTTC,14,TRBD1,many,TRBJ2-1,TRBV20-1
CASSQTGIGSPLHF,TGTGCCAGCAGCCAGACAGGGATCGGTTCACCCCTCCACTTT,14,TRBD1,.,TRBJ1-6,TRBV12-3/TRBV12-4
CSARSPTGASTEAFF,TGCAGTGCTAGATCGCCCACAGGGGCGAGCACTGAAGCTTTCTTT,15,TRBD1,.,TRBJ1-1,TRBV20-1
CASSYDGRRQGLNEQFF,TGTGCCAGCAGTTACGATGGGCGGCGACAGGGTTTGAATGAGCAGTTCTTC,17,TRBD1,.,TRBJ2-1,TRBV6-2/TRBV6-3
CASGLGEGPEAFF,TGTGCTAGTGGTTTGGGGGAAGGTCCTGAAGCTTTCTTT,13,.,few,TRBJ1-1,TRBV12-5
CASSYSRRTNTGELFF,TGTGCCAGCAGTTACTCCAGGCGGACGAACACCGGGGAGCTGTTTTTT,16,.,.,TRBJ2-2,TRBV6-5
CASRRRQRNQPQHF,TGTGCCAGCAGGCGACGCCAGAGAAATCAGCCCCAGCATTTT,14,.,few,TRBJ1-5,TRBV6-5
CASSLAMAGLNTEAFF,TGTGCCAGCAGTTTAGCGATGGCAGGGCTGAACACTGAAGCTTTCTTT,16,.,many,TRBJ1-1,TRBV12-3/TRBV12-4
CASSTTPAPQETQYF,TGTGCCAGTAGTACCACGCCAGCACCTCAAGAGACCCAGTACTTC,15,.,.,TRBJ2-5,TRBV19
CASSLGGLAAGGYTF,TGCGCCAGCAGCTTGGGCGGCCTGGCCGCTGGTGGCTACACCTTC,15,.,many,TRBJ1-2,TRBV5-1
CSAREQGLAASYEQYF,TGCAGTGCTAGAGAGCAGGGACTAGCGGCCTCCTACGAGCAGTACTTC,16,TRBD2,once,TRBJ2-7,TRBV20-1
CSVGGLSGGSDTQYF,TGCAGCGTAGGGGGCCTGAGCGGGGGTTCAGATACGCAGTATTTT,15,.,.,TRBJ2-3,TRBV29-1
CSARKEGTGRETQYF,TGCAGTGCTAGAAAAGAAGGGACAGGGCGAGAGACCCAGTACTTC,15,TRBD1,many,TRBJ2-5,TRBV20-1
CASSRTEGGTQYF,TGCGCCAGCAGCAGGACGGAGGGTGGGACCCAGTACTTC,13,.,many,TRBJ2-5,TRBV5-1
CSVAPGAADQETQYF,TGCAGCGTTGCCCCCGGGGCGGCGGACCAAGAGACCCAGTACTTC,15,.,.,TRBJ2-5,TRBV29-1
CAWSNGERPNTEAFF,TGTGCCTGGAGTAATGGCGAAAGGCCGAACACTGAAGCTTTCTTT,15,.,few,TRBJ1-1,TRBV30
CASSLEGLVLNEQFF,TGTGCCAGCAGCTTGGAGGGGCTAGTACTCAATGAGCAGTTCTTC,15,.,many,TRBJ2-1,TRBV11-1
CASSLVPRSSYNEQYF,TGTGCCAGCAGCTTAGTCCCCCGAAGCTCCTACAATGAGCAGTACTTC,16,.,.,TRBJ2-7,TRBV11-2